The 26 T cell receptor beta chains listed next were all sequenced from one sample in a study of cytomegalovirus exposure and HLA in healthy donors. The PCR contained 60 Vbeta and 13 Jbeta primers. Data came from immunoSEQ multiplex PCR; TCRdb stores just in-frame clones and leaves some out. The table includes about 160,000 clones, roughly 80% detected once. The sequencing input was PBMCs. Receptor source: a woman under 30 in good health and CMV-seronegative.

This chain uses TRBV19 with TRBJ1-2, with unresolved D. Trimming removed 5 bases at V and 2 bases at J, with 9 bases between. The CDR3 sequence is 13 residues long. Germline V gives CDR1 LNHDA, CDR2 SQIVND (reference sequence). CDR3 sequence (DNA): TGTGCCAGTAGTGAGCCGCCGAACTATGGCTACACCTTC. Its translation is CASSEPPNYGYTF.

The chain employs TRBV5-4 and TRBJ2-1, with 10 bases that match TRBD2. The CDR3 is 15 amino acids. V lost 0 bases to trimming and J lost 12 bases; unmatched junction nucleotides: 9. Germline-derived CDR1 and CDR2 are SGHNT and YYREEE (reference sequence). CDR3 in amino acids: CASSLVGLAGVGQFF. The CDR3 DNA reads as TGTGCCAGCAGCTTGGTGGGTCTAGCGGGAGTTGGGCAGTTCTTC.

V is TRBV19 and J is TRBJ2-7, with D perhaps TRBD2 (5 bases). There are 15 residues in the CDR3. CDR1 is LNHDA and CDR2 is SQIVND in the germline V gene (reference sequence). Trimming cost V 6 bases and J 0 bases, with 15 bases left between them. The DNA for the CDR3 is TGTGCCAGTAGCAACAACGGGGTGAGCTCCTACGAGCAGTACTTC. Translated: CASSNNGVSSYEQYF.

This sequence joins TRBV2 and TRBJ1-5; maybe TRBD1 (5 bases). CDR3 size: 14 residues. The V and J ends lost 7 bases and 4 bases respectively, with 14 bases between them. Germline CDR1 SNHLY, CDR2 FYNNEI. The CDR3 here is CASTKGLGNQPQHF. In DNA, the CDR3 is TGTGCCAGCACGAAGGGGCTTGGGAATCAGCCCCAGCATTTT.

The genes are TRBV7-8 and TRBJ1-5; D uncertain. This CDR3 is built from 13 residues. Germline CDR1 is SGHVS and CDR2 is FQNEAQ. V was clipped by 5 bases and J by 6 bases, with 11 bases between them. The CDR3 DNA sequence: TGTGCCAGCAGCCGTGGAGGCGGTCAGCCCCAGCATTTT. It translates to CASSRGGGQPQHF.

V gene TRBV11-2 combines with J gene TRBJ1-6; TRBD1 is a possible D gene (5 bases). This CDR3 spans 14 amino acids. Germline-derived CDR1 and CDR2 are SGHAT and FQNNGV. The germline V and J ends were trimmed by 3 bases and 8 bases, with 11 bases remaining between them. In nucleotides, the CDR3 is TGTGCCAGCAGCTTTAGGGGTTTGGATTCACCCCTCCACTTT. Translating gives CASSFRGLDSPLHF. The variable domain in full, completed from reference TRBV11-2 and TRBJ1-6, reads EAGVAQSPRYKIIEKRQSVAFWCNPISGHATLYWYQQILGQGPKLLIQFQNNGVVDDSQLPKDRFSAERLKGVDSTLKIQPAKLEDSAVYLCASSFRGLDSPLHFGNGTRLTVT.

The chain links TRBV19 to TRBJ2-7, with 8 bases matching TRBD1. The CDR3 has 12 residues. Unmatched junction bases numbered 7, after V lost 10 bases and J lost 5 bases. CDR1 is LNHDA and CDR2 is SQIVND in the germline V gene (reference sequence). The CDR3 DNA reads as TGTGCCACCGAAGACAGGGGTCACGAGCAGTACTTC. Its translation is CATEDRGHEQYF.

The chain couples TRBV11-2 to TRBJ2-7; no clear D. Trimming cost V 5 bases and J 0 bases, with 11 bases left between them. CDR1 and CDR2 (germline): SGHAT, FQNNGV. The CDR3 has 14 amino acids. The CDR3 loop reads CASSAQVLSYEQYF. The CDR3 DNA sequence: TGTGCCAGCAGCGCCCAGGTGCTCTCCTACGAGCAGTACTTC.

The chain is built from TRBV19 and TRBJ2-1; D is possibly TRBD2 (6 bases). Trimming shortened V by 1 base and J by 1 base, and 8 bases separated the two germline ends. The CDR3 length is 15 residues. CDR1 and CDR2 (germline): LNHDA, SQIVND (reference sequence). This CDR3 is CASSIVGLSYNEQFF. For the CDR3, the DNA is TGTGCCAGTAGTATAGTTGGACTATCCTACAATGAGCAGTTCTTC.

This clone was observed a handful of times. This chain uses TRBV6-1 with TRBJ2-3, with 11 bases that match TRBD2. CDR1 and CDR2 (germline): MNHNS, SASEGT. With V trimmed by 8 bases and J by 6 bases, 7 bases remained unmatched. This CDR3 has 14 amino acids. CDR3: CASDLLAGDDTQYF. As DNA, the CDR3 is TGTGCCAGCGATTTACTAGCGGGAGACGATACGCAGTATTTT.

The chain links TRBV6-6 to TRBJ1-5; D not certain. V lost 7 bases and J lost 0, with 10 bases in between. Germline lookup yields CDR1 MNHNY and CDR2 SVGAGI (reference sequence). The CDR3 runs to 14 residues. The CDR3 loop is CASTSLISNQPQHF. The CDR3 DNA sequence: TGTGCCAGCACTTCCCTAATTAGCAATCAGCCCCAGCATTTT.

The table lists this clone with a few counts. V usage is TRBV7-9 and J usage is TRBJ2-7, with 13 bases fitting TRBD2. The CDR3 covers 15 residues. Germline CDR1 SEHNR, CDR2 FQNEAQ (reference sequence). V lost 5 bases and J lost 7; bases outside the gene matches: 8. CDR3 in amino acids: CASSPRTSGSYEQYF. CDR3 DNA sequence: TGTGCCAGCAGCCCCAGGACTAGCGGGAGTTATGAGCAGTACTTC.

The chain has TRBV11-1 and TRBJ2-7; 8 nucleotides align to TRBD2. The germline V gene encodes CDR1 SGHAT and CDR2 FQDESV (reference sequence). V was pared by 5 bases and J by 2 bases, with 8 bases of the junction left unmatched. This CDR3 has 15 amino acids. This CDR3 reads CASSVLAEPAYEQYF. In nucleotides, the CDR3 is TGTGCCAGCAGCGTACTAGCGGAACCTGCCTACGAGCAGTACTTC.

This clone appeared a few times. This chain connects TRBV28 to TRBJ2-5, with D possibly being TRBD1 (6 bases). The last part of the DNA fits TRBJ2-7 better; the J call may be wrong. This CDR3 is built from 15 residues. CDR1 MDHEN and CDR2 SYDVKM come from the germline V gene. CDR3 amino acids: CASSLQGIFPYEQYF. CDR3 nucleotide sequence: TGTGCCAGCAGTTTACAGGGGATCTTCCCCTACGAGCAGTACTTC.

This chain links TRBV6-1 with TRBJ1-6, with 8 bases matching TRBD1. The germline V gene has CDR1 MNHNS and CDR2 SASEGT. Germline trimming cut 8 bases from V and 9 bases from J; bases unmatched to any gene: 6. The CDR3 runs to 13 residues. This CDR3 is CASRQGASSPLHF. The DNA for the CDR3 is TGTGCCAGCCGGCAGGGGGCTAGTTCACCCCTCCACTTT.

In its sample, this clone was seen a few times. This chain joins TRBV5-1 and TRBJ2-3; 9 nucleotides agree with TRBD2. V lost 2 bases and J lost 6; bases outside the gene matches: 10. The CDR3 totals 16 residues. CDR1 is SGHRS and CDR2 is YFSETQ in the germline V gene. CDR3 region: CASSFSSGVPRDTQYF. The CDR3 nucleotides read TGCGCCAGCAGCTTTTCTAGCGGGGTTCCGAGGGATACGCAGTATTTT.

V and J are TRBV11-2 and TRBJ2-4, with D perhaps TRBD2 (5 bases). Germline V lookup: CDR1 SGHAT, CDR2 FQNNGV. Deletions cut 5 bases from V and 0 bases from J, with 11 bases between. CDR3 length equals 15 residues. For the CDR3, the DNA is TGTGCCAGCAGCCCCCTGGCGGGAGCCAAAAACATTCAGTACTTC. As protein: CASSPLAGAKNIQYF.

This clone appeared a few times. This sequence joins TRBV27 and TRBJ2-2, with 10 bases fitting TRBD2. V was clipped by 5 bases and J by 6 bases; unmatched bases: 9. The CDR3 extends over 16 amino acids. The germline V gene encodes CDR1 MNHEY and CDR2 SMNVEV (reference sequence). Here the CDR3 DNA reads TGTGCCAGCAGTGACGAAAGCGGGAGGGTCCCCGGGGAGCTGTTTTTT. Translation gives CASSDESGRVPGELFF.

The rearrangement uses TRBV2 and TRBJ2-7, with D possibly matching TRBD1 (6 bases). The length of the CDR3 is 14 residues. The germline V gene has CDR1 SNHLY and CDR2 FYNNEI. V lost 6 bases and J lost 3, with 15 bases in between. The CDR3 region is CASSSPGQGYEQYF. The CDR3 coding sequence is TGTGCCAGCAGCTCACCGGGACAAGGCTACGAGCAGTACTTC.

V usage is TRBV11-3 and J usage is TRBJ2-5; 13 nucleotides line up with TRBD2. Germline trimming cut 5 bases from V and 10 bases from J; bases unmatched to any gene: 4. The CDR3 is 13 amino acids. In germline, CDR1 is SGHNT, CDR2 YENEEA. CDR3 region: CASSPTSGRGQYF. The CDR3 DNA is TGTGCCAGCAGCCCAACTAGCGGGAGGGGCCAGTACTTC.

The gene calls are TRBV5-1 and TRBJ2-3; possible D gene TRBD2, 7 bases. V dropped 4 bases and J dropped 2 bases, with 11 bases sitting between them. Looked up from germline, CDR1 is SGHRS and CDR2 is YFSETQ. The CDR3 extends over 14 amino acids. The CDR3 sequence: CASSNAGATDTQYF. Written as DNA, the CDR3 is TGCGCCAGCAGCAACGCGGGGGCCACAGATACGCAGTATTTT.

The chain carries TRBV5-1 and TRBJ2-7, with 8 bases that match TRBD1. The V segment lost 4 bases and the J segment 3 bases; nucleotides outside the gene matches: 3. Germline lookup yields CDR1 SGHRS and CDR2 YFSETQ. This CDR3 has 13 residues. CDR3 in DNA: TGCGCCAGCAGCCCGGGACAGGTCTACGAGCAGTACTTC. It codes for CASSPGQVYEQYF.

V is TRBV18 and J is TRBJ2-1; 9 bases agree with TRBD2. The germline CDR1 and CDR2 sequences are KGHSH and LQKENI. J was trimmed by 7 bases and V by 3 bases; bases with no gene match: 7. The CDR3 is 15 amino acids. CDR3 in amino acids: CASSPWREGRNEQFF. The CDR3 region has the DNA TGTGCCAGCTCACCCTGGCGGGAGGGCAGGAATGAGCAGTTCTTC.

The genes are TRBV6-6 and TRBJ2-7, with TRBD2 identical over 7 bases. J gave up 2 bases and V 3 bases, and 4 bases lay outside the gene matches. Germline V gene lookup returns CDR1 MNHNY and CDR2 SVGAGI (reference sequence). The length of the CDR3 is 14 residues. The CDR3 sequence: CASSYAGVPYEQYF. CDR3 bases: TGTGCCAGCAGTTATGCGGGAGTCCCCTACGAGCAGTACTTC.

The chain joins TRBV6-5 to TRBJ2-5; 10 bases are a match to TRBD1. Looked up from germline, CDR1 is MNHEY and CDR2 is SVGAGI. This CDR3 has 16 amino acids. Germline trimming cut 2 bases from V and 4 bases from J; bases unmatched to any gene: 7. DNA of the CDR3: TGTGCCAGCAGTTACACTAGGACAGGGGGTATAGAGACCCAGTACTTC. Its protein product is CASSYTRTGGIETQYF.

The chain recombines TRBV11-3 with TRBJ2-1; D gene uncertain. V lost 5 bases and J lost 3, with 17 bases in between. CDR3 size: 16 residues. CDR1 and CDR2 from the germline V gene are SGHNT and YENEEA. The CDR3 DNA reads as TGTGCCAGCAGCCCCAGAGCGAAAGGCCTCTACAATGAGCAGTTCTTC. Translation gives CASSPRAKGLYNEQFF.